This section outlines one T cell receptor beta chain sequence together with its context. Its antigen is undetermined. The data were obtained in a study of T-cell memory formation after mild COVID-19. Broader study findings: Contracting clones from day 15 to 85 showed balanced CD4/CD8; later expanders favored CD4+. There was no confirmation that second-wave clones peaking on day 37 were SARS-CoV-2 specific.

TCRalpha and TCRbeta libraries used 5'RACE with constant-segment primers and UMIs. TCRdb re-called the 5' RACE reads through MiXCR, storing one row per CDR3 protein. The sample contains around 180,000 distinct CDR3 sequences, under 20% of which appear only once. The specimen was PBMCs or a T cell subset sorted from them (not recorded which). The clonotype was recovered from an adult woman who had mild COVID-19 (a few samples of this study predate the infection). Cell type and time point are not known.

CDR3 nucleotide sequence: TGTGCCAGCAGCTCAACAATAACGGGACAGGAGTACTTC. Translation gives CASSSTITGQEYF. The chain joins TRBV7-2 to TRBJ2-5; TRBD1 aligns across 8 bases. Germline-derived CDR1 and CDR2 are SGHTA and FQGNSA. The CDR3 totals 13 residues. The junction had 10 bases not matched to a gene; V was cut back by 4 bases and J by 12 bases.